This T cell receptor (beta chain) originates from a study of cytomegalovirus exposure and HLA in healthy donors. With 60 Vbeta and 13 Jbeta primers, the PCR was carried out. Method: immunoSEQ multiplex PCR; TCRdb's copy keeps in-frame clones and lacks some. The table shows about 160,000 clones, with around 82% occurring only once. The length of the CDR3 is 14 residues. Trimming cost V 3 bases and J 3 bases; bases outside gene matches: 5. Germline V CDR1 and CDR2: LGHNA, YNFKEQ. This receptor was obtained from a man aged 50 to 60 in good health and CMV-seropositive. The V and J genes are TRBV4-2 and TRBJ2-7, with 7 bases aligning to TRBD2. The sample was PBMCs. The CDR3, as DNA: TGTGCCAGCAGCCAGAGACTAGCTGACTACGAGCAGTACTTC. This sequence encodes CASSQRLADYEQYF.